These 6 T cell receptor beta chains originate from one sample sequenced in a study of CD8 T cells in Susac syndrome. It was with random hexamers that roughly 0.5 to 1 ug RNA was reverse transcribed. One entry per CDR3 protein, called by TCRdb with MiXCR from the immunoSEQ multiplex PCR reads. The sample holds around 150,000 distinct CDR3 sequences; around 96% are singletons and the top ten take approximately 0.11%. The sequenced sample consisted of CD4+ T cells from PBMCs. The receptors derive from a human donor with multiple sclerosis.

The gene calls are TRBV12-3 or TRBV12-4 and TRBJ2-1, with 11 bases matching TRBD2. The junction had 5 bases not matched to a gene; V was cut back by 3 bases and J by 16 bases. The length of the CDR3 is 12 residues. The CDR3 protein is CASSFSGGASFF. For the CDR3, the DNA is TGTGCCAGCAGTTTTAGCGGGGGGGCCTCTTTCTTC.

This clonotype was picked up a small number of times. The gene calls are TRBV2 and TRBJ2-7; D ambiguous. The length of the CDR3 is 11 residues. Germline V CDR1 and CDR2: SNHLY, FYNNEI. V was trimmed by 7 bases and J by 5 bases, leaving 9 bases between them. CDR3 sequence: CASKKGHEQYF. CDR3 nucleotides: TGTGCCAGCAAAAAGGGTCACGAGCAGTACTTC.

The chain carries TRBV28 and TRBJ2-7; 7 nucleotides align to TRBD1. The CDR3 is made up of 15 amino acids. Germline assignment: CDR1 MDHEN and CDR2 SYDVKM. V shed 5 bases, J shed 3 bases, and the junction held 10 bases outside the gene matches. Here the CDR3 DNA reads TGTGCCAGCAGTCCAGGCGAGGGGACAGTCTACGAGCAGTACTTC. This codes for CASSPGEGTVYEQYF.

The gene calls are TRBV4-1 and TRBJ2-3; 10 bases are a match to TRBD1. The CDR3 has 15 amino acids. Looked up from germline, CDR1 is MGHRA and CDR2 is YSYEKL. With V trimmed by 3 bases and J by 4 bases, 4 bases remained unmatched. For the CDR3, the DNA is TGCGCCAGCAGCCATACCGGGACAGGGGCAGATACGCAGTATTTT. Translating it yields CASSHTGTGADTQYF.

This sequence joins TRBV2 and TRBJ2-1, with 10 nucleotides matching TRBD1. V shed 4 bases and J 7 bases; nucleotides not matched to a gene: 7. CDR3 length equals 15 residues. Germline lookup yields CDR1 SNHLY and CDR2 FYNNEI. The CDR3 loop is CASSVDRGLWNEQFF. Here the CDR3 DNA reads TGTGCCAGCAGTGTTGACAGGGGGCTATGGAATGAGCAGTTCTTC.

The sample holds one count of this clonotype. This sequence joins TRBV20-1 and TRBJ2-7, with D unclear. V gave up 0 bases and J gave up 12 bases, with 15 bases separating them. Germline CDR1 DFQATT, CDR2 SNEGSKA (reference sequence). The CDR3 extends over 12 amino acids. CDR3 residues: CSARDQARWGYF. The CDR3 DNA is TGCAGTGCTAGAGATCAAGCCCGATGGGGGTACTTC.